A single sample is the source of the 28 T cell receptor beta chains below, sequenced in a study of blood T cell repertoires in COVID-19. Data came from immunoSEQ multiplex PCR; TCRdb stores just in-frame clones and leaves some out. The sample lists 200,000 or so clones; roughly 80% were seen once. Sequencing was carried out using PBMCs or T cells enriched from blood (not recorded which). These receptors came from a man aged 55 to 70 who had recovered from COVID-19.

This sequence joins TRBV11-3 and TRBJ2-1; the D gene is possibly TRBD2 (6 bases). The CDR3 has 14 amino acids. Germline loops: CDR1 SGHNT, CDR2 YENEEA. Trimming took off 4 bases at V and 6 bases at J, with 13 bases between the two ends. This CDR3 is CASSSGTFTNEQFF. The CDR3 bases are TGTGCCAGCAGCTCCGGGACTTTCACCAATGAGCAGTTCTTC.

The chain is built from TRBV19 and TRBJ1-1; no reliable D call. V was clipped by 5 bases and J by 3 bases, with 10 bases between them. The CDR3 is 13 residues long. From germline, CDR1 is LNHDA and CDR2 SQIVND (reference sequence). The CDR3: CASSALQYTEAFF. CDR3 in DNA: TGTGCCAGTAGTGCCCTACAGTACACTGAAGCTTTCTTT.

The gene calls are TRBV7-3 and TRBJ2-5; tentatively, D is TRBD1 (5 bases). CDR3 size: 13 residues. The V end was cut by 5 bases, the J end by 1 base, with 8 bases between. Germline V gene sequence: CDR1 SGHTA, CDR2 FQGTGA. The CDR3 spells CASSEQAQETQYF. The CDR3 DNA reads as TGTGCCAGCAGCGAACAGGCCCAAGAGACCCAGTACTTC.

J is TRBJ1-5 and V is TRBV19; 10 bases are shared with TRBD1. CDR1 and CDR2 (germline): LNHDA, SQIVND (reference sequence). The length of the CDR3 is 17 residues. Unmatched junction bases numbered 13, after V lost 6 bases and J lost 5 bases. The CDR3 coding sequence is TGTGCCAGTAGCTGGGTAAGGACAGGGGGAACCGATCAGCCCCAGCATTTT. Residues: CASSWVRTGGTDQPQHF.

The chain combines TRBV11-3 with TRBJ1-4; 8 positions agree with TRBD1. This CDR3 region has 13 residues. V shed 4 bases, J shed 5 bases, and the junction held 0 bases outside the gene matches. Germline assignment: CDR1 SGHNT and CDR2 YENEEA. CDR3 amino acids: CASSWTGNEKLFF. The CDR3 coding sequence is TGTGCCAGCAGCTGGACAGGGAATGAAAAACTGTTTTTT.

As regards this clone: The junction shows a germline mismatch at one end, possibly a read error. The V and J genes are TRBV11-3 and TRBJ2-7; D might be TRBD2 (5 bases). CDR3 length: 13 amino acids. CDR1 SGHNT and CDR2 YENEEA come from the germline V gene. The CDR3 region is CASSLDRGENRDF. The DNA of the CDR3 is TGTGCCAGCAGCTTAGATCGTGGGGAGAATCGGGACTTC.

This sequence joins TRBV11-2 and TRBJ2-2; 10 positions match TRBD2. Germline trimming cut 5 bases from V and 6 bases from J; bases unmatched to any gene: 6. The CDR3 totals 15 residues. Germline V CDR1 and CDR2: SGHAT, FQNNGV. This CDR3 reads CASSPSGGAPGELFF. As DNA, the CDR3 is TGTGCCAGCAGCCCAAGCGGGGGGGCCCCCGGGGAGCTGTTTTTT. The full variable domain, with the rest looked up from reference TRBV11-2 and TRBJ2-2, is EAGVAQSPRYKIIEKRQSVAFWCNPISGHATLYWYQQILGQGPKLLIQFQNNGVVDDSQLPKDRFSAERLKGVDSTLKIQPAKLEDSAVYLCASSPSGGAPGELFFGEGSRLTVL.

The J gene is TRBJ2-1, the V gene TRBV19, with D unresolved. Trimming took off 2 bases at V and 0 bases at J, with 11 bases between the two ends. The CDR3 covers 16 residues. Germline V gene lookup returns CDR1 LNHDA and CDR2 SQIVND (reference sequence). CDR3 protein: CASSIWALSSYNEQFF. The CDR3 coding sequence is TGTGCCAGTAGTATATGGGCCTTGAGCTCCTACAATGAGCAGTTCTTC. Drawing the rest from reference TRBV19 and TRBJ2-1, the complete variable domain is DGGITQSPKYLFRKEGQNVTLSCEQNLNHDAMYWYRQDPGQGLRLIYYSQIVNDFQKGDIAEGYSVSREKKESFPLTVTSAQKNPTAFYLCASSIWALSSYNEQFFGPGTRLTVL.

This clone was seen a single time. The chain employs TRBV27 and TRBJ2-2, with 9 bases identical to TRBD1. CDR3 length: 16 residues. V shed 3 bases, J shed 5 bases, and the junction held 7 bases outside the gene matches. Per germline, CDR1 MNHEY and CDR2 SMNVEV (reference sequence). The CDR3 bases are TGTGCCAGCAGTTTCTCGGACAGGGGTTATACCGGGGAGCTGTTTTTT. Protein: CASSFSDRGYTGELFF.

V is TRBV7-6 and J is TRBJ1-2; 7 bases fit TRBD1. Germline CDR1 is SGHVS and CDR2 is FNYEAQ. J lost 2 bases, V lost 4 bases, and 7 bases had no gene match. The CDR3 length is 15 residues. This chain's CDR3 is CASSSTSTGNYGYTF. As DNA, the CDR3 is TGTGCCAGCAGCTCCACCTCGACAGGGAACTATGGCTACACCTTC. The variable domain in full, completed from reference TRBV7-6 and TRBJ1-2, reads GAGVSQSPRYKVTKRGQDVALRCDPISGHVSLYWYRQALGQGPEFLTYFNYEAQQDKSGLPNDRFSAERPEGSISTLTIQRTEQRDSAMYRCASSSTSTGNYGYTFGSGTRLTVV.

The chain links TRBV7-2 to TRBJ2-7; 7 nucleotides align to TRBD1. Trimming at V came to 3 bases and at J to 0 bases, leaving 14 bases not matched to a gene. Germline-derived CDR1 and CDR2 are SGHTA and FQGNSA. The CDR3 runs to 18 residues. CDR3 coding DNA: TGTGCCAGCAGCTTTTTCACGGGACAGACATGGAGCTCCTACGAGCAGTACTTC. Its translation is CASSFFTGQTWSSYEQYF.

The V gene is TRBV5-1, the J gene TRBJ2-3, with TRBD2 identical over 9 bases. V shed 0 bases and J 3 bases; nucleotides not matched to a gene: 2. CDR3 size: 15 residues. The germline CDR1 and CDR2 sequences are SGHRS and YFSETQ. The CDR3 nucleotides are TGCGCCAGCAGCTTGGTGGCGGGGGGGACAGATACGCAGTATTTT. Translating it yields CASSLVAGGTDTQYF.

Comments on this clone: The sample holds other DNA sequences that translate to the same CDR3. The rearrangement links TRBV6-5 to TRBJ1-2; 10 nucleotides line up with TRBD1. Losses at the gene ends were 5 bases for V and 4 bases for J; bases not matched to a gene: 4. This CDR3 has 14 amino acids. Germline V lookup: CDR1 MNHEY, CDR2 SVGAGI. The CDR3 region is CASSPGTGVYGYTF. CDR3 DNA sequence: TGTGCCAGCAGTCCGGGGACAGGGGTCTATGGCTACACCTTC.

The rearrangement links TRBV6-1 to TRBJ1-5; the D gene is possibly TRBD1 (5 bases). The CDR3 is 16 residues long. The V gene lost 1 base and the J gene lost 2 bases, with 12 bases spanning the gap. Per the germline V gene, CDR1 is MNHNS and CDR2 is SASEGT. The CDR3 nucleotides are TGTGCCAGCAGTGAAGGGGGCTATTGGGGCAATCAGCCCCAGCATTTT. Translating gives CASSEGGYWGNQPQHF.

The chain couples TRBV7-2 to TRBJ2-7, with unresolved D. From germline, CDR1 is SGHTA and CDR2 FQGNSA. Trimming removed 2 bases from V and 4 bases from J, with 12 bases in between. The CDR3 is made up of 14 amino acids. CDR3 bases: TGTGCCAGCAGCTTAACGGCTAGAATTTACGAGCAGTACTTC. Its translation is CASSLTARIYEQYF.

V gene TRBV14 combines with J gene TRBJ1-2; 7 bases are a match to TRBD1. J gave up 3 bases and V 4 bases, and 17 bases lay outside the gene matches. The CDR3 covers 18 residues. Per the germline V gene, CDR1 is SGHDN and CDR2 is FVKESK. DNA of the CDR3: TGTGCCAGCAGCCCCCAAGGGTGGTCCACAGGGGATCACTATGGCTACACCTTC. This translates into CASSPQGWSTGDHYGYTF.

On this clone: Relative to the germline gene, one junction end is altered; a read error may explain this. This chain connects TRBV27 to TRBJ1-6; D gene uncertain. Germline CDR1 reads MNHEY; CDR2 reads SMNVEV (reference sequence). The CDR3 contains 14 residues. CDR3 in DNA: TGTGCCAGCAGTTTATCGTCCTTTAATTCACCCCTCCACTTT. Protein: CASSLSSFNSPLHF.

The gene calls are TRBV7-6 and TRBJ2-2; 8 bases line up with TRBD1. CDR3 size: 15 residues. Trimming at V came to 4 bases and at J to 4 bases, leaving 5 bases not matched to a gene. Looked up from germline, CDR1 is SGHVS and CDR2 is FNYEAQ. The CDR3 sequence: CASSSGTGATGELFF. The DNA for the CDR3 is TGTGCCAGCAGCTCCGGGACAGGCGCCACCGGGGAGCTGTTTTTT.

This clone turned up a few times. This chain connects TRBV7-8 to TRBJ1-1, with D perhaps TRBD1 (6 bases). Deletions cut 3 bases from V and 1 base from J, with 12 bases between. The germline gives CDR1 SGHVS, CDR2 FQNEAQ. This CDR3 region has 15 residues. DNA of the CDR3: TGTGCCAGCAGCTTTTCCGGGACACAGAACACTGAAGCTTTCTTT. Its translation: CASSFSGTQNTEAFF.

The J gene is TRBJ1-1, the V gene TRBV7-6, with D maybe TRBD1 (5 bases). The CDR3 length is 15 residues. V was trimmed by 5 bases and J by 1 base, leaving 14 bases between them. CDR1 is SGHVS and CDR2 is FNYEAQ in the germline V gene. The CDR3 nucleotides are TGTGCCAGCAGCCTCTCCTCCGGGGGGAACACTGAAGCTTTCTTT. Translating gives CASSLSSGGNTEAFF.

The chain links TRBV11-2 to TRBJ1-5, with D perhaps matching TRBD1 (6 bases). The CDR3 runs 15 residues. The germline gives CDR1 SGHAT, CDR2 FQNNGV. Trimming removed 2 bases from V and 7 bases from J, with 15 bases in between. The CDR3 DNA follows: TGTGCCAGCAGCTTAAACAGGGAATCACAACAGCCCCAGCATTTT. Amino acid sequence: CASSLNRESQQPQHF.

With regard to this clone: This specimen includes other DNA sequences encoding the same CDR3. CDR3 coding DNA: TGTGCCAGCAGCCTAAACAGGAACACTGAAGCTTTCTTT. Its protein is CASSLNRNTEAFF. The genes are TRBV7-2 and TRBJ1-1; D remains ambiguous. V was trimmed by 5 bases and J by 1 base, leaving 8 bases between them. Germline V CDR1 and CDR2: SGHTA, FQGNSA. The CDR3 is made up of 13 amino acids.

The CDR3, as DNA: TGTGCCATCAGTCCCGGGACAGGGGAGCGTCCGTTTTTT. This codes for CAISPGTGERPFF. The genes are TRBV10-3 and TRBJ1-4, with 10 nucleotides matching TRBD1. In germline, CDR1 is ENHRY, CDR2 SYGVKD. V dropped 5 bases and J dropped 16; count of bases not matched to a gene: 10. The CDR3 sequence is 13 residues long.

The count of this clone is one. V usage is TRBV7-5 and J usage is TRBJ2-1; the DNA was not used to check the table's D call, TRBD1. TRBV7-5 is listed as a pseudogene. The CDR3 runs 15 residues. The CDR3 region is CARSLSTGGRNEQFF. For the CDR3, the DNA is TGTGCCAGAAGCTTATCGACAGGGGGTAGGAATGAGCAGTTCTTC.

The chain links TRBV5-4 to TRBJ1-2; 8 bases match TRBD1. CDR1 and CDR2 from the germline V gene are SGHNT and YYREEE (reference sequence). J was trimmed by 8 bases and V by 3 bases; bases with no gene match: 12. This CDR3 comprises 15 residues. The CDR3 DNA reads TGTGCCAGCAGCTGGGACCCCCAGGGGGCAGAAGGCTACACCTTC. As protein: CASSWDPQGAEGYTF.

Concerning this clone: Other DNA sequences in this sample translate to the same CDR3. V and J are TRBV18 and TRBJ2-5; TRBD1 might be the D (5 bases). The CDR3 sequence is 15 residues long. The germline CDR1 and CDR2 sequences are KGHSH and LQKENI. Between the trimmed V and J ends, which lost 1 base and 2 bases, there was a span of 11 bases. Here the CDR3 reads CASSPRQGTQETQYF. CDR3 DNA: TGTGCCAGCTCACCACGGCAGGGTACACAAGAGACCCAGTACTTC.

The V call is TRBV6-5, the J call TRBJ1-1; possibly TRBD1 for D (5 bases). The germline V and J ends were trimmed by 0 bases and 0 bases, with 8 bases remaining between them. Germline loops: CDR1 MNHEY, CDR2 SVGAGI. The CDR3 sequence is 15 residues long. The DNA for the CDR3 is TGTGCCAGCAGTTACTCGATACAGGTGAACACTGAAGCTTTCTTT. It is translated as CASSYSIQVNTEAFF.

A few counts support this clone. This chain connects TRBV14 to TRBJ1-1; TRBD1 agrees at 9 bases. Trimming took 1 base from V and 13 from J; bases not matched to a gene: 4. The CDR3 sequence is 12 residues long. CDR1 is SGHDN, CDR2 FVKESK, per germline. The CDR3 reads CASSQVGTGLFF. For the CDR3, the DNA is TGTGCCAGCAGCCAAGTGGGGACAGGGCTTTTCTTT. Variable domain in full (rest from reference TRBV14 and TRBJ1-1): EAGVTQFPSHSVIEKGQTVTLRCDPISGHDNLYWYRRVMGKEIKFLLHFVKESKQDESGMPNNRFLAERTGGTYSTLKVQPAELEDSGVYFCASSQVGTGLFFGQGTRLTVV.